Each of the 32 T cell receptor beta chains below was sequenced from the same sample in a study of OX40 agonist ivuxolimab in advanced cancers. TCRdb's copy holds only in-frame clones and misses some; the assay was immunoSEQ multiplex PCR. The table has about 79,000 clones, 70% to 85% seen once; the top ten hold around 3.8%. Specimen: CD4+ or CD8+ T cells sorted from blood, collected in a trial of the OX40 agonist ivuxolimab. The receptors were gathered from an adult with an advanced solid tumor such as melanoma, head and neck, liver or kidney cancer.

The rearrangement links TRBV7-8 to TRBJ1-1; D is possibly TRBD1 (5 bases). This CDR3 has 14 residues. Trimming cost V 1 base and J 4 bases, with 10 bases left between them. Germline CDR1 and CDR2: SGHVS and FQNEAQ. CDR3 nucleotide sequence: TGTGCCAGCAGCTTAGACGGCAGGGCCACTGAAGCTTTCTTT. The encoded protein is CASSLDGRATEAFF.

The genes are TRBV11-3 and TRBJ1-1, with 7 bases fitting TRBD1. After removal of 5 bases from V and 6 bases from J, the junction contained 15 bases not matched to a gene. Germline CDR1 SGHNT, CDR2 YENEEA. This CDR3 is 16 amino acids long. The CDR3 reads CASSREGGQMRPEAFF. The CDR3 DNA is TGTGCCAGCAGCCGTGAAGGGGGCCAGATGCGCCCTGAAGCTTTCTTT.

V usage is TRBV4-3 and J usage is TRBJ2-1; 7 bases line up with TRBD1. CDR3 length equals 14 residues. Germline V gene sequence: CDR1 LGHNA, CDR2 YSLEER. Trimming cost V 0 bases and J 6 bases; bases outside gene matches: 2. CDR3 protein: CASSQERGPNEQFF. CDR3 DNA sequence: TGCGCCAGCAGCCAAGAGAGGGGGCCCAATGAGCAGTTCTTC.

DNA of the CDR3: TGCAGCGCTGCAGGAAGGGGCTACGAGCAGTACTTC. It encodes CSAAGRGYEQYF. This rearrangement joins TRBV29-1 to TRBJ2-7; D is perhaps TRBD1 (5 bases). This CDR3 is 12 amino acids long. CDR1 and CDR2 from the germline V gene are SQVTM and ANQGSEA. V lost 7 bases and J lost 3, with 13 bases in between.

Only one count was recorded for this clone. V is TRBV4-1 and J is TRBJ2-3, with TRBD2 identical over 12 bases. V shed 4 bases and J 5 bases; nucleotides not matched to a gene: 22. The CDR3 consists of 21 residues. CDR1 is MGHRA and CDR2 is YSYEKL in the germline V gene. The CDR3 spells CASSPPRGGLAGEFDEDTQYF. CDR3 DNA: TGCGCCAGCAGCCCCCCTAGGGGGGGACTAGCGGGCGAGTTTGATGAAGATACGCAGTATTTT.

This chain links TRBV9 with TRBJ1-1; D is ambiguous. Trimming removed 0 bases at V and 7 bases at J, with 10 bases between. In germline, CDR1 is SGDLS, CDR2 YYNGEE. The CDR3 runs to 13 residues. As DNA, the CDR3 is TGTGCCAGCAGCGTAGAAGGGTGGGGTGAAGCTTTCTTT. It translates to CASSVEGWGEAFF.

The chain uses TRBV14 and TRBJ2-1, with unresolved D. Between the trimmed V and J ends, which lost 2 bases and 12 bases, there was a span of 14 bases. The CDR3 has 13 amino acids. CDR1 is SGHDN, CDR2 FVKESK, per germline. The CDR3 here is CASSQNSFLRQFF. In DNA, the CDR3 is TGTGCCAGCAGCCAAAACTCCTTCTTGCGGCAGTTCTTC.

The chain uses TRBV27 and TRBJ1-1; TRBD1 is a possible D gene (5 bases). This CDR3 has 13 residues. The V end was cut by 7 bases, the J end by 4 bases, with 13 bases between. Per the germline V gene, CDR1 is MNHEY and CDR2 is SMNVEV (reference sequence). CDR3 residues: CASKRGPGTEAFF. CDR3 sequence (DNA): TGTGCCAGCAAAAGGGGCCCAGGCACTGAAGCTTTCTTT.

The CDR3 DNA sequence: TGTGCCAGCAGCTTAGATCGAGGGAGCGGCGAGCAGTACTTC. Its protein product is CASSLDRGSGEQYF. The chain combines TRBV11-3 with TRBJ2-7, with D possibly matching TRBD2 (5 bases). V lost 0 bases to trimming and J lost 6 bases, with 12 bases between them. The CDR3 spans 14 residues. CDR1 SGHNT and CDR2 YENEEA come from the germline V gene.

This chain connects TRBV6-6 to TRBJ1-1; D not certain. V lost 7 bases and J 0 bases, leaving 15 bases between the germline ends. Per germline, CDR1 MNHNY and CDR2 SVGAGI (reference sequence). The CDR3 has 15 residues. The CDR3 nucleotides are TGTGCCAGCACCCCACCCGAGGGAATGAACACTGAAGCTTTCTTT. As protein: CASTPPEGMNTEAFF.

This clone was found once. The chain recombines TRBV5-8 with TRBJ2-1; TRBD2 agrees at 14 bases. Germline loops: CDR1 SGHTS, CDR2 YDEGEE. The length of the CDR3 is 18 residues. Trimming at V came to 4 bases and at J to 5 bases, leaving 11 bases not matched to a gene. The CDR3 loop reads CASSHLSGTSGSNNEQFF. The CDR3 DNA sequence: TGTGCCAGCAGCCACCTATCCGGGACTAGCGGGAGTAACAATGAGCAGTTCTTC.

The genes are TRBV27 and TRBJ2-7; tentatively, D is TRBD1 (6 bases). Per germline, CDR1 MNHEY and CDR2 SMNVEV (reference sequence). The CDR3 runs 14 residues. V was shortened by 3 bases and J by 0 bases, with 9 bases between the two germline ends. The CDR3 DNA reads TGTGCCAGCAGTTTCACAGGGTCCTCCTACGAGCAGTACTTC. Translation gives CASSFTGSSYEQYF.

The V and J genes are TRBV27 and TRBJ2-7; either TRBD1 or TRBD2 may fit D (5 bases each). The germline V and J ends were trimmed by 5 bases and 13 bases, with 18 bases remaining between them. The germline CDR1 and CDR2 sequences are MNHEY and SMNVEV (reference sequence). CDR3 length: 12 residues. CDR3: CASSRSGALEYF. The CDR3 DNA is TGTGCCAGCAGTCGATCCGGGGCTCTAGAATACTTC.

This chain joins TRBV6-5 and TRBJ1-5; 7 nucleotides agree with TRBD1. Germline CDR1 MNHEY, CDR2 SVGAGI. The CDR3 covers 14 residues. Germline trimming cut 2 bases from V and 6 bases from J; bases unmatched to any gene: 4. This CDR3 reads CASSYGQEGQPQHF. The DNA of the CDR3 is TGTGCCAGCAGTTACGGACAGGAGGGTCAGCCCCAGCATTTT.

This chain joins TRBV27 and TRBJ1-2; the D is unclear. CDR1 is MNHEY and CDR2 is SMNVEV in the germline V gene (reference sequence). The germline V and J ends were trimmed by 2 bases and 4 bases, with 8 bases remaining between them. The CDR3 is 13 amino acids. CDR3 sequence (DNA): TGTGCCAGCAGTTTAATAGGAGGCTATGGCTACACCTTC. Translation: CASSLIGGYGYTF.

The rearrangement joins TRBV11-2 to TRBJ2-7; perhaps TRBD1 as D (6 bases). CDR1 SGHAT and CDR2 FQNNGV come from the germline V gene. The CDR3 spans 17 residues. V shed 4 bases and J shed 3 bases, with 22 bases lying between them. The CDR3 loop reads CASSSGVSSVVHYEQYF. CDR3 bases: TGTGCCAGCAGCTCAGGGGTCAGTTCGGTTGTACACTACGAGCAGTACTTC.

Remarks on this clone: Other DNA sequences in the same sample also yield this CDR3. The chain links TRBV9 to TRBJ2-7; 10 nucleotides match TRBD1. The CDR3 contains 14 residues. Germline V CDR1 and CDR2: SGDLS, YYNGEE. V lost 2 bases, J lost 2 bases, and 1 base stayed unmatched. The CDR3 protein is CASSVGTGAYEQYF. The CDR3, as DNA: TGTGCCAGCAGCGTGGGGACAGGGGCCTACGAGCAGTACTTC.

The chain recombines TRBV7-2 with TRBJ2-7, with 8 nucleotides matching TRBD2. This CDR3 region has 13 residues. CDR1 and CDR2 from the germline V gene are SGHTA and FQGNSA. With V trimmed by 5 bases and J by 6 bases, 6 bases remained unmatched. The CDR3 loop reads CASSGGREGEQYF. Here the CDR3 DNA reads TGTGCCAGCAGCGGAGGACGGGAGGGCGAGCAGTACTTC.

The chain combines TRBV6-1 with TRBJ2-1, with 10 bases fitting TRBD2. The ends lost 6 bases at V and 6 bases at J; junction bases unmatched: 8. Looked up from germline, CDR1 is MNHNS and CDR2 is SASEGT. The CDR3 is made up of 15 amino acids. Here the CDR3 reads CASRVPSGSRNEQFF. The CDR3 DNA reads as TGTGCCAGCAGAGTACCTAGCGGGAGTCGCAATGAGCAGTTCTTC.

The chain links TRBV14 to TRBJ2-2; no firm D call. Germline CDR1 and CDR2: SGHDN and FVKESK. This CDR3 region has 18 residues. The ends were cut back, 1 base at V and 3 bases at J, with 18 bases in the middle. The CDR3 DNA follows: TGTGCCAGCAGCCAAGGGGGAAGTACAGACTTATACACCGGGGAGCTGTTTTTT. Translating gives CASSQGGSTDLYTGELFF.

The V gene is TRBV7-8, the J gene TRBJ2-5, with D perhaps matching TRBD1 or TRBD2 (5 bases each). The end of the DNA aligns better with TRBJ2-7, so the J call may be wrong. The CDR3 is 16 amino acids. Germline CDR1 and CDR2: SGHVS and FQNEAQ. As DNA, the CDR3 is TGTGCCAGCAGCTTAGTGGTGTCGGCAGGGAGAGGCGAGCAGTACTTC. This sequence encodes CASSLVVSAGRGEQYF.

The V call is TRBV18, the J call TRBJ1-1; no clear D. V gave up 2 bases and J gave up 3 bases, with 10 bases separating them. This CDR3 has 14 residues. The germline V gene has CDR1 KGHSH and CDR2 LQKENI. For the CDR3, the DNA is TGTGCCAGCTCACCAGTAGACTCTGACACTGAAGCTTTCTTT. This gives the protein CASSPVDSDTEAFF.

V is TRBV11-2 and J is TRBJ2-5; D not resolved. Trimming removed 5 bases from V and 0 bases from J, with 13 bases in between. This CDR3 contains 15 residues. Looked up from germline, CDR1 is SGHAT and CDR2 is FQNNGV. Here the CDR3 reads CASSHMLADQETQYF. CDR3 coding DNA: TGTGCCAGCAGCCACATGTTAGCCGACCAAGAGACCCAGTACTTC.

This clone was detected once. This sequence joins TRBV30 and TRBJ1-1, with D uncertain. The CDR3 has 13 amino acids. Germline V CDR1 and CDR2: GTSNPN, SVGIG (reference sequence). V gave up 0 bases and J gave up 2 bases, with 7 bases separating them. CDR3 amino acids: CAWSVLINTEAFF. In nucleotides, the CDR3 is TGTGCCTGGAGTGTACTGATCAACACTGAAGCTTTCTTT.

The chain combines TRBV4-2 with TRBJ2-7, with 7 bases identical to TRBD1. Trimming cost V 6 bases and J 1 base; bases outside gene matches: 6. This CDR3 spans 14 amino acids. Germline values: CDR1 LGHNA, CDR2 YNFKEQ. CDR3 in DNA: TGTGCCAGCAGTACGGCAGGGGGTTCCTACGAGCAGTACTTC. This encodes CASSTAGGSYEQYF.

The J gene is TRBJ2-5, the V gene TRBV11-2; no definite D call. Germline CDR1 is SGHAT and CDR2 is FQNNGV. This CDR3 is 15 amino acids long. Trimming pared 5 bases from V and 3 bases from J, leaving 16 bases between. The CDR3 loop reads CASSLVPNPEETQYF. The CDR3, as DNA: TGTGCCAGCAGCCTGGTTCCCAACCCGGAAGAGACCCAGTACTTC.

V usage is TRBV5-1 and J usage is TRBJ2-1; 9 bases agree with TRBD2. V shed 0 bases and J 5 bases; nucleotides not matched to a gene: 3. Germline lookup yields CDR1 SGHRS and CDR2 YFSETQ. CDR3 length: 15 residues. This chain's CDR3 is CASSLVTSGNNEQFF. CDR3 bases: TGCGCCAGCAGCTTGGTGACTAGCGGAAACAATGAGCAGTTCTTC.

The chain employs TRBV10-3 and TRBJ1-6; D gene uncertain. The V and J ends lost 0 bases and 5 bases respectively, with 11 bases between them. The CDR3 totals 16 residues. The germline V gene encodes CDR1 ENHRY and CDR2 SYGVKD. The CDR3 reads CAISESGGQDNSPLHF. For the CDR3, the DNA is TGTGCCATCAGTGAGTCGGGCGGCCAAGATAATTCACCCCTCCACTTT.

The chain couples TRBV27 to TRBJ2-1; TRBD2 matches 13 bases. The ends lost 4 bases at V and 3 bases at J; junction bases unmatched: 6. From germline, CDR1 is MNHEY and CDR2 SMNVEV (reference sequence). This CDR3 region has 17 residues. The CDR3 region is CASSYGTSGARYNEQFF. In nucleotides, the CDR3 is TGTGCCAGCAGTTACGGGACTAGCGGGGCCCGCTACAATGAGCAGTTCTTC.

CDR3 amino acids: CASSGGKFPEAFF. CDR3 DNA: TGTGCCAGCAGTGGGGGCAAGTTCCCCGAAGCTTTCTTT. The rearrangement joins TRBV6-1 to TRBJ1-1, with TRBD1 as a possible D gene (5 bases). V lost 4 bases and J 8 bases, leaving 14 bases between the germline ends. Germline CDR1 and CDR2: MNHNS and SASEGT. This CDR3 is built from 13 residues.

This chain links TRBV6-5 with TRBJ2-7; D not resolved. V lost 2 bases, J lost 6 bases, and 20 bases lay in between. This CDR3 is 16 amino acids long. The germline CDR1 and CDR2 sequences are MNHEY and SVGAGI. CDR3 sequence reads: CASSYLETAGTAEQYF. CDR3 in DNA: TGTGCCAGCAGTTACCTCGAAACCGCCGGCACGGCCGAGCAGTACTTC.

This chain joins TRBV11-3 and TRBJ2-7; TRBD2 might be the D (7 bases). The V gene lost 2 bases and the J gene lost 0 bases, with 11 bases spanning the gap. CDR1 and CDR2 (germline): SGHNT, YENEEA. This CDR3 region has 15 residues. In DNA, the CDR3 is TGTGCCAGCAGCTTACGGGGGGCTCCCTCCTACGAGCAGTACTTC. Translation gives CASSLRGAPSYEQYF.